This TCR beta chain was recovered during a study of beta chain features in type 1 diabetes. Study outcomes and limitations: The study found moderately but significantly shorter TCRB CDR3s in all four CD4+ subsets of Type 1 diabetes patients.

The entirety of the isolated RNA underwent reverse transcription, so expressed TCRB transcripts were sequenced. TCRdb keeps only in-frame clones here, not all; method: immunoSEQ multiplex PCR. The sample yields roughly 14,000 clones, less than 80% seen once. On this clone itself: What it binds is unknown.

The CDR3 has 15 residues. Looked up from germline, CDR1 is ENHRY and CDR2 is SYGVKD. Trimming removed 8 bases from V and 1 base from J; junction bases left unmatched: 6. Sequencing was done on a sample of stem cell memory CD4+ T cells from blood. V is TRBV10-3 and J is TRBJ2-2; 8 nucleotides line up with TRBD1. This receptor was identified in a woman aged 18-29 years with type 1 diabetes. CDR3 in DNA: TGTGCCATCGCCCCCGGGACAGGGAACACCGGGGAGCTGTTTTTT. Amino acid sequence: CAIAPGTGNTGELFF.